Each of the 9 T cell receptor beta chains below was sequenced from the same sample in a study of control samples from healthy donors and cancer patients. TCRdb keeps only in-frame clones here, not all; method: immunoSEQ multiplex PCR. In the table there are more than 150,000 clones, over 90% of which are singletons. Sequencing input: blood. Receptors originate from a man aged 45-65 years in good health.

This CDR3 is CATSNRDTYGYTF. The CDR3 bases are TGTGCCACCAGCAACCGGGACACCTATGGCTACACCTTC. The chain employs TRBV15 and TRBJ1-2; D is possibly TRBD1 (6 bases). CDR1 LNHNV and CDR2 YYDKDF come from the germline V gene (reference sequence). The CDR3 is made up of 13 amino acids. Trimming left V 4 bases short and J 4 bases short, with 10 bases between.

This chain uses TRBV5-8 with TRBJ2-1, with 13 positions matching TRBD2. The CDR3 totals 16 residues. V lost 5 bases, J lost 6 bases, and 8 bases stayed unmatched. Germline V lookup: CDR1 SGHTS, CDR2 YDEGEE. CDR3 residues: CASRPPGLAGINEQFF. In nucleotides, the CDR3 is TGTGCCAGCAGACCCCCGGGACTAGCGGGAATCAATGAGCAGTTCTTC.

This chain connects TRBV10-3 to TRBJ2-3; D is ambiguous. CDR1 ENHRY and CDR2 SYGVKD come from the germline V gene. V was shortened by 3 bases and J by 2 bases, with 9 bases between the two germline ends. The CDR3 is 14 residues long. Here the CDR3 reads CAISDSGFTDTQYF. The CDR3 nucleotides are TGTGCCATCAGTGATTCCGGCTTCACAGATACGCAGTATTTT.

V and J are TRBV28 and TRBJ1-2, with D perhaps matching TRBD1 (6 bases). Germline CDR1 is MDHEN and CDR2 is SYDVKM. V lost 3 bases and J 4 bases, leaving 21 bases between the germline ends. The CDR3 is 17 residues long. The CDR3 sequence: CASSFGQGGSLGYGYTF. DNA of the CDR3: TGTGCCAGCAGTTTCGGCCAAGGGGGGTCTCTCGGCTATGGCTACACCTTC.

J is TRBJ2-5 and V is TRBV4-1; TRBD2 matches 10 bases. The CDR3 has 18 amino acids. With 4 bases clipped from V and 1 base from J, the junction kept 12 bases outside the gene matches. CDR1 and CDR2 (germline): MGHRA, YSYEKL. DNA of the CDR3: TGCGCCAGCAGCCTAAGGCGGTCAGCGGGAGGGCCCCAAGAGACCCAGTACTTC. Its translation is CASSLRRSAGGPQETQYF.

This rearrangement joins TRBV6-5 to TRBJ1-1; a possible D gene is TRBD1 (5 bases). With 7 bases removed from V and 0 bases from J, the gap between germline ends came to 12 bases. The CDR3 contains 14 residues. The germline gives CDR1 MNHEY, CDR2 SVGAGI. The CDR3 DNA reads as TGTGCCAGCATCCGGGGCCTCATGAACACTGAAGCTTTCTTT. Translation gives CASIRGLMNTEAFF.

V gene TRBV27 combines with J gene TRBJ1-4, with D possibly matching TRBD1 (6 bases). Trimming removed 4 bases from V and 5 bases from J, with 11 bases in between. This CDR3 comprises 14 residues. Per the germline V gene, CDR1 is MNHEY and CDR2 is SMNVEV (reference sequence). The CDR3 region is CASSSDRLNEKLFF. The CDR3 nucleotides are TGTGCCAGCAGTTCCGACAGGCTAAATGAAAAACTGTTTTTT.

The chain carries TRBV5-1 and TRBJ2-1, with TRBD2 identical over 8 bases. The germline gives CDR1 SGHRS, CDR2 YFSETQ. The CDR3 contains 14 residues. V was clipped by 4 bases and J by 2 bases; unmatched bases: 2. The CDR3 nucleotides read TGCGCCAGCAGCCCAGCGGGGGCCTACAATGAGCAGTTCTTC. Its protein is CASSPAGAYNEQFF.

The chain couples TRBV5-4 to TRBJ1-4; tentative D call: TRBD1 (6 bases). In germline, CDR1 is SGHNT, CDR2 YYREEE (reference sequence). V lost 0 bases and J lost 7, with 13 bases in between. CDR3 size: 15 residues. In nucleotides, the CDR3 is TGTGCCAGCAGCTTGGATCCAGGGGAAGGTGAAAAACTGTTTTTT. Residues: CASSLDPGEGEKLFF.